The 19 T cell receptor beta chains in this list originate from one sample, sequenced in a study of cytomegalovirus exposure and HLA in healthy donors. Researchers ran the PCR with 60 Vbeta and 13 Jbeta primers. Here immunoSEQ multiplex PCR was the method, and the copy in TCRdb shows in-frame clones only, minus some. Here the sample spans some 170,000 clones, 60% to 80% being singletons. Input material: PBMCs. The origin of the receptors is a man aged 35 to 55 in good health and CMV-seropositive.

The gene calls are TRBV11-3 and TRBJ2-7; 7 bases map to TRBD2. J was trimmed by 3 bases and V by 6 bases; bases with no gene match: 8. This CDR3 region has 14 residues. Germline V gene sequence: CDR1 SGHNT, CDR2 YENEEA. CDR3 sequence reads: CASSPRRGFYEQYF. In DNA, the CDR3 is TGTGCCAGCAGTCCCAGGCGGGGGTTCTACGAGCAGTACTTC.

This chain uses TRBV11-3 with TRBJ1-1; D is possibly TRBD1 (6 bases). The CDR3 has 15 residues. The ends were cut back, 2 bases at V and 1 base at J, with 11 bases in the middle. CDR1 and CDR2 (germline): SGHNT, YENEEA. The CDR3 sequence is CASSLNPTGNTEAFF. CDR3 nucleotides: TGTGCCAGCAGCTTAAATCCGACAGGGAACACTGAAGCTTTCTTT.

The chain uses TRBV2 and TRBJ2-1; 9 bases line up with TRBD2. Unmatched junction bases numbered 4, after V lost 6 bases and J lost 1 base. This CDR3 is built from 15 residues. Germline V gene sequence: CDR1 SNHLY, CDR2 FYNNEI. The CDR3 DNA sequence: TGTGCCAGCAGGAAGACTAGCGGTTCCTACAATGAGCAGTTCTTC. The encoded protein is CASRKTSGSYNEQFF.

In this sample, this clone turned up a few times. J is TRBJ1-3 and V is TRBV7-3, with a possible D match to TRBD1 (5 bases). Germline V lookup: CDR1 SGHTA, CDR2 FQGTGA. CDR3 length: 14 amino acids. V was shortened by 5 bases and J by 0 bases, with 8 bases between the two germline ends. The CDR3 sequence is CASSRGDSGNTIYF. In nucleotides, the CDR3 is TGTGCCAGCAGCCGGGGGGACTCTGGAAACACCATATATTTT.

The genes are TRBV4-1 and TRBJ2-7; tentative D call: TRBD1 (6 bases). The CDR3 spans 16 residues. V lost 1 base and J lost 3, with 16 bases in between. Germline CDR1 and CDR2: MGHRA and YSYEKL. CDR3 coding DNA: TGCGCCAGCAGCCAAGGTAAAGGGCAGGGGAGCTACGAGCAGTACTTC. This encodes CASSQGKGQGSYEQYF.

This clone was counted a single time. The chain combines TRBV4-2 with TRBJ2-5; no clear D. CDR3 length: 13 residues. Looked up from germline, CDR1 is LGHNA and CDR2 is YNFKEQ. The V and J ends lost 2 bases and 2 bases respectively, with 6 bases between them. This chain's CDR3 is CASSQFLQETQYF. Written as DNA, the CDR3 is TGTGCCAGCAGCCAATTCCTACAAGAGACCCAGTACTTC.

The chain joins TRBV4-2 to TRBJ2-7; 8 nucleotides align to TRBD2. The germline V gene has CDR1 LGHNA and CDR2 YNFKEQ. This CDR3 has 16 amino acids. J was trimmed by 3 bases and V by 1 base; bases with no gene match: 8. This CDR3 is CASSQGERAGVYEQYF. CDR3 nucleotide sequence: TGTGCCAGCAGCCAAGGGGAGAGAGCGGGAGTCTACGAGCAGTACTTC.

The chain links TRBV11-3 to TRBJ1-1; the D is unclear. Germline CDR1 reads SGHNT; CDR2 reads YENEEA. V lost 6 bases to trimming and J lost 0 bases, with 8 bases between them. The CDR3 has 13 amino acids. The CDR3 protein is CASSLDLNTEAFF. The DNA of the CDR3 is TGTGCCAGCAGTCTAGACCTGAACACTGAAGCTTTCTTT.

The V and J genes are TRBV5-1 and TRBJ1-5, with TRBD1 matching over 10 bases. The J segment lost 4 bases and the V segment lost 6 bases, leaving 4 bases of the junction unmatched. Germline values: CDR1 SGHRS, CDR2 YFSETQ. This CDR3 has 14 residues. CDR3 sequence reads: CASKPGQGNQPQHF. DNA of the CDR3: TGCGCCAGCAAACCGGGACAGGGGAATCAGCCCCAGCATTTT.

V is TRBV6-1 and J is TRBJ2-7; D not resolved. V shed 0 bases and J shed 2 bases, with 8 bases lying between them. The germline gives CDR1 MNHNS, CDR2 SASEGT. The CDR3 covers 14 residues. CDR3 DNA sequence: TGTGCCAGCAGTGAAGCGTCCCTTACCTACGAGCAGTACTTC. As protein: CASSEASLTYEQYF.

The chain couples TRBV2 to TRBJ2-7; TRBD2 matches 14 bases. Germline values: CDR1 SNHLY, CDR2 FYNNEI. The CDR3 length is 16 residues. Losses at the gene ends were 5 bases for V and 6 bases for J; bases not matched to a gene: 9. CDR3 region: CASSFSPGLAGVEQYF. CDR3 nucleotides: TGTGCCAGCAGTTTTAGTCCGGGACTAGCGGGAGTCGAGCAGTACTTC.

The sample holds one count of this clone. CDR3 in amino acids: CASSPGTAYQETQYF. The CDR3 DNA sequence: TGTGCCAGCAGTCCAGGGACAGCGTACCAAGAGACCCAGTACTTC. The chain links TRBV27 to TRBJ2-5; 7 positions agree with TRBD1. In germline, CDR1 is MNHEY, CDR2 SMNVEV (reference sequence). V lost 5 bases, J lost 0 bases, and 6 bases stayed unmatched. The CDR3 totals 15 residues.

V gene TRBV27 combines with J gene TRBJ2-1, with a possible D match to TRBD1 (5 bases). CDR3 length: 14 amino acids. Germline V gene sequence: CDR1 MNHEY, CDR2 SMNVEV (reference sequence). V was trimmed by 3 bases and J by 5 bases, leaving 11 bases between them. The CDR3 protein is CASSFYQQDNEQFF. The CDR3 nucleotides are TGTGCCAGCAGTTTCTACCAACAGGACAATGAGCAGTTCTTC.

The CDR3 region is CASSLGLKSGELFF. The CDR3 DNA reads TGTGCCAGCAGTTTAGGCCTCAAATCCGGGGAGCTGTTTTTT. The chain is built from TRBV27 and TRBJ2-2; D ambiguous. Germline CDR1 is MNHEY and CDR2 is SMNVEV (reference sequence). V shed 2 bases and J shed 6 bases, with 10 bases lying between them. The CDR3 has 14 residues.

The chain carries TRBV28 and TRBJ2-7, with a tentative D call TRBD1 (5 bases). Germline CDR1 and CDR2: MDHEN and SYDVKM. V was cut by 1 base and J by 1 base, with 14 bases left in between. The CDR3 is made up of 16 amino acids. The chain's CDR3 is CASSLSPGFNSYEQYF. The CDR3 nucleotides read TGTGCCAGCAGTTTATCTCCAGGGTTTAATTCCTACGAGCAGTACTTC.

This chain links TRBV5-4 with TRBJ2-1; D gene unclear. In germline, CDR1 is SGHNT, CDR2 YYREEE (reference sequence). This CDR3 contains 13 residues. With 4 bases removed from V and 10 bases from J, the gap between germline ends came to 15 bases. CDR3 sequence (DNA): TGTGCCAGCAGCGCGTGGAGCAGCTCCGAGCAGTTCTTC. The encoded protein is CASSAWSSSEQFF.

This chain connects TRBV28 to TRBJ2-5; 13 bases fit TRBD2. Germline V gene sequence: CDR1 MDHEN, CDR2 SYDVKM. The J segment lost 2 bases and the V segment lost 7 bases, leaving 7 bases of the junction unmatched. The CDR3 length is 16 residues. CDR3: CASTPGGLAGQETQYF. The CDR3 DNA is TGTGCCAGCACCCCTGGGGGACTAGCGGGACAAGAGACCCAGTACTTC.

The chain couples TRBV15 to TRBJ1-2; 10 bases are a match to TRBD1. J gave up 5 bases and V 0 bases, and 6 bases lay outside the gene matches. The length of the CDR3 is 16 residues. CDR1 LNHNV and CDR2 YYDKDF come from the germline V gene (reference sequence). The CDR3: CATSRETPGQGYGYTF. The DNA for the CDR3 is TGTGCCACCAGCAGAGAGACGCCGGGACAGGGGTATGGCTACACCTTC.

The chain has TRBV9 and TRBJ2-1; D is perhaps TRBD1 (6 bases). Trimming left V 3 bases short and J 0 bases short, with 10 bases between. Per germline, CDR1 SGDLS and CDR2 YYNGEE. This CDR3 comprises 15 residues. Here the CDR3 DNA reads TGTGCCAGCAGCGGACAGGTTAGCTCCTACAATGAGCAGTTCTTC. Amino acids: CASSGQVSSYNEQFF. The full variable domain, rest sourced from reference TRBV9 and TRBJ2-1, is DSGVTQTPKHLITATGQRVTLRCSPRSGDLSVYWYQQSLDQGLQFLIQYYNGEERAKGNILERFSAQQFPDLHSELNLSSLELGDSALYFCASSGQVSSYNEQFFGPGTRLTVL.